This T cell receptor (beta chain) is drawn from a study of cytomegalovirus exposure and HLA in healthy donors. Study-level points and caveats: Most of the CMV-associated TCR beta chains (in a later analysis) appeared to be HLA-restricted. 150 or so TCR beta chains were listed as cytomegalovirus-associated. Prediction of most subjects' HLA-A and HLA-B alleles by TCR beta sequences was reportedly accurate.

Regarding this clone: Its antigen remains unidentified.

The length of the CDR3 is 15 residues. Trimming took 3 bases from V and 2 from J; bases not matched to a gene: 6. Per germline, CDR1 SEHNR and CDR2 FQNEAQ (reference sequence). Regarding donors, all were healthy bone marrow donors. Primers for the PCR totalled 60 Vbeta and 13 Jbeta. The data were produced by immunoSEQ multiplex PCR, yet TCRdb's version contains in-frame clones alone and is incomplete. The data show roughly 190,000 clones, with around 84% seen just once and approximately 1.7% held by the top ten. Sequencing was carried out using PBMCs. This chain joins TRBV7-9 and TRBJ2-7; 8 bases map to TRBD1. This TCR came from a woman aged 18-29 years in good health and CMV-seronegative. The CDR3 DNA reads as TGTGCCAGCAGCTTCCGGACAGGGCTGACCTACGAGCAGTACTTC. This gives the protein CASSFRTGLTYEQYF. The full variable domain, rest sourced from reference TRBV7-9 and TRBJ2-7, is DTGVSQNPRHKITKRGQNVTFRCDPISEHNRLYWYRQTLGQGPEFLTYFQNEAQLEKSRLLSDRFSAERPKGSFSTLEIQRTEQGDSAMYLCASSFRTGLTYEQYFGPGTRLTVT.